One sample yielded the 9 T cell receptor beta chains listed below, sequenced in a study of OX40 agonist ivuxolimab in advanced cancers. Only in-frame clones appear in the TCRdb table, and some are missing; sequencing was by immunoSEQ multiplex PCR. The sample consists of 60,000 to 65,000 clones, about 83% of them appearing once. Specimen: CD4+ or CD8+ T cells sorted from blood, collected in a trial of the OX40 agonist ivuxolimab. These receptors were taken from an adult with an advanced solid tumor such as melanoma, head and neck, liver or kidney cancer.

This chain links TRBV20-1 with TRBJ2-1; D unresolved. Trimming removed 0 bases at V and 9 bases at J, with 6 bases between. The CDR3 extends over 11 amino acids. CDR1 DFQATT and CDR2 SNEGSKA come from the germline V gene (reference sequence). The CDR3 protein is CSARDWPEQFF. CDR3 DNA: TGCAGTGCTAGAGATTGGCCTGAGCAGTTCTTC.

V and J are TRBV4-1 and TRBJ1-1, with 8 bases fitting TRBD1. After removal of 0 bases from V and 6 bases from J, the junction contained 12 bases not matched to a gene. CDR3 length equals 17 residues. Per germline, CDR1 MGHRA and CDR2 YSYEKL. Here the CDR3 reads CASSQDRAGQGVSEAFF. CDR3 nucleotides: TGCGCCAGCAGCCAAGACAGGGCCGGACAGGGAGTTTCTGAAGCTTTCTTT.

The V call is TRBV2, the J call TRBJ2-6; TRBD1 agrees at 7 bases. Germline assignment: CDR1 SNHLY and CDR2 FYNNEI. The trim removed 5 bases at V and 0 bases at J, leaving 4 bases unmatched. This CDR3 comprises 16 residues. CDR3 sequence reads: CASSTGVSSGANVLTF. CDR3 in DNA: TGTGCCAGCAGTACAGGGGTGTCCTCTGGGGCCAACGTCCTGACTTTC.

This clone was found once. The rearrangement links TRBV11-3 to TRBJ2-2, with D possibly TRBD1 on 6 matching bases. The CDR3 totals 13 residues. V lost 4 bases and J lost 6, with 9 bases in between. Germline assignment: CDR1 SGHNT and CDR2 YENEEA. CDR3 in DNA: TGTGCCAGCAGCTCAAACAGGGCCGGGGAGCTGTTTTTT. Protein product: CASSSNRAGELFF.

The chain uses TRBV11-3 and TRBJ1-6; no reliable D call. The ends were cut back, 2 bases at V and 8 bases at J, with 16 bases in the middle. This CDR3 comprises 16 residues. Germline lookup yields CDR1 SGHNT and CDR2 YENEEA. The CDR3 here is CASSLSDQVLHSPLHF. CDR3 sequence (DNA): TGTGCCAGCAGCTTAAGCGATCAAGTCTTACATTCACCCCTCCACTTT.

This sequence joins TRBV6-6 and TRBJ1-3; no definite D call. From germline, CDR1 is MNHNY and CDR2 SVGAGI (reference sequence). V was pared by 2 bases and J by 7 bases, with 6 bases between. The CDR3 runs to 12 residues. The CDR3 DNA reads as TGTGCCAGCAGTTACCGCTCGAACACCATATATTTT. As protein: CASSYRSNTIYF.

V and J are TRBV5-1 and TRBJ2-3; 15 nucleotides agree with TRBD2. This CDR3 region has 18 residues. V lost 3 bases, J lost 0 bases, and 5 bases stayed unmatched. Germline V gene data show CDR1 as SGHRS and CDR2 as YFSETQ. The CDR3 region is CASSSGLAGGTSTDTQYF. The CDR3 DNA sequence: TGCGCCAGCAGCTCCGGACTAGCGGGGGGGACGAGCACAGATACGCAGTATTTT. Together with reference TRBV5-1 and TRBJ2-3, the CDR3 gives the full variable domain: KAGVTQTPRYLIKTRGQQVTLSCSPISGHRSVSWYQQTPGQGLQFLFEYFSETQRNKGNFPGRFSGRQFSNSRSEMNVSTLELGDSALYLCASSSGLAGGTSTDTQYFGPGTRLTVL.

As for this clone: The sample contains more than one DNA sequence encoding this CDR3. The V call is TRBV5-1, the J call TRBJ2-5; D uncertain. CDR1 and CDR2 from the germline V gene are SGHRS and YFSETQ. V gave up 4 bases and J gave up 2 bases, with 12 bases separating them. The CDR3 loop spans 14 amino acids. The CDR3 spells CASSPPAGQETQYF. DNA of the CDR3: TGCGCCAGCAGCCCTCCAGCCGGGCAAGAGACCCAGTACTTC.

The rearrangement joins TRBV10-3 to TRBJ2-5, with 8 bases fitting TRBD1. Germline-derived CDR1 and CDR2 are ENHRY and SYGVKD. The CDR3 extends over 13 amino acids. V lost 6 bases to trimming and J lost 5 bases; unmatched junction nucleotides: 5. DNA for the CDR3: TGTGCCATCAGGGCGGACAGGGCGGAGACCCAGTACTTC. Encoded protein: CAIRADRAETQYF.